A selection of T cell receptor beta chains follows, all from one sample in a study of CD8+ T cells in alopecia areata. Measured with immunoSEQ multiplex PCR; TCRdb has only the in-frame clones, and not every one. Of 150,000 or so clones in the sample, around 54% are singletons; the top ten hold 4.5% to 5%. Sequencing was performed on CD4+ T cells sorted from blood. Every receptor here comes from a human donor in good health. Both conserved end residues are part of each CDR3. D genes are given only for firm matches. The size of a clone is reported for some rows only, either as once, few or many, or as a class for expanded clones.

CDR3 DNA: TGTGCCAGCAGTTCATTCCCCGGGACGGTAAATGGCTACACCTTC
CDR3 protein: CASSSFPGTVNGYTF
V gene: TRBV6-6
clone size: NA
J gene: TRBJ1-2
D gene: NA

CDR3 DNA: TGTGCCAGCAGTGAATTGGGGAATGAGCAGTTCTTC
CDR3 protein: CASSELGNEQFF
V gene: TRBV25-1
clone size: NA
J gene: TRBJ2-1
D gene: NA

CDR3 DNA: TGTGCCAGCAGCTTACAGGTGGGATCCTATGGCTACACCTTC
CDR3 protein: CASSLQVGSYGYTF
V gene: TRBV7-9
clone size: NA
J gene: TRBJ1-2
D gene: NA

CDR3 DNA: TGTGCCATCAGTGAAGACACTAGGCGAGAGACCCAGTACTTC
CDR3 protein: CAISEDTRRETQYF
V gene: TRBV10-3
clone size: NA
J gene: TRBJ2-5
D gene: NA

CDR3 DNA: TGTGCCACCAGCCCTCAAATCAGGACGGGCCCGGGGGTTGGCTACACCTTC
CDR3 protein: CATSPQIRTGPGVGYTF
V gene: TRBV15
clone size: NA
J gene: TRBJ1-2
D gene: NA

CDR3 DNA: TGTGCCAGCAGCTTAGAAACCCCCCTCTGGGGCTACACCTTC
CDR3 protein: CASSLETPLWGYTF
V gene: TRBV7-9
clone size: NA
J gene: TRBJ1-2
D gene: NA

CDR3 DNA: TGTGCCAGCAGAAAGACAGGGCTCCAAGAGACCCAGTACTTC
CDR3 protein: CASRKTGLQETQYF
V gene: TRBV6-5
clone size: NA
J gene: TRBJ2-5
D gene: TRBD1

CDR3 DNA: TGTGCCAGTACCACATACAGACAGGGGAAAAATCAGCCCCAGCATTTT
CDR3 protein: CASTTYRQGKNQPQHF
V gene: TRBV19
clone size: NA
J gene: TRBJ1-5
D gene: TRBD1

CDR3 DNA: TGTGTCAGCAGTACGAACGAGCAAGGTCTCGCAACCCACGAGCAGTACTTC
CDR3 protein: CVSSTNEQGLATHEQYF
V gene: TRBV28
clone size: NA
J gene: TRBJ2-7
D gene: NA

CDR3 DNA: TGTGCCAGCTCACCATCACATGGACAGGGTTCCTACGAGCAGTACTTC
CDR3 protein: CASSPSHGQGSYEQYF
V gene: TRBV18
clone size: NA
J gene: TRBJ2-7
D gene: TRBD1

CDR3 DNA: TGTGCCAGCAGCCAGAATCCGAGCTCCTACAATGAGCAGTTCTTC
CDR3 protein: CASSQNPSSYNEQFF
V gene: TRBV13
clone size: NA
J gene: TRBJ2-1
D gene: NA

CDR3 DNA: TGTGCCAGCAGCACGAGGCCCGGAGCTTTCTTT
CDR3 protein: CASSTRPGAFF
V gene: TRBV6-1
clone size: NA
J gene: TRBJ1-1
D gene: NA

CDR3 DNA: TGTGCCACCGGGACTAGAAATTACAATGAGCAGTTCTTC
CDR3 protein: CATGTRNYNEQFF
V gene: TRBV10-3
clone size: few
J gene: TRBJ2-1
D gene: TRBD2

CDR3 DNA: TGTGCCAGCGGTACCCGCACCGGGGAGCTGTTTTTT
CDR3 protein: CASGTRTGELFF
V gene: TRBV7-9
clone size: NA
J gene: TRBJ2-2
D gene: NA

CDR3 DNA: TGTGCCAGCAGTTACGGGGCGGGAACAGATACGCAGTATTTT
CDR3 protein: CASSYGAGTDTQYF
V gene: TRBV6-5
clone size: NA
J gene: TRBJ2-3
D gene: NA

CDR3 DNA: TGCAGCGTCCCTCGGAGGACAGGGGGGCTGGAAGGCTACACCTTC
CDR3 protein: CSVPRRTGGLEGYTF
V gene: TRBV29-1
clone size: few
J gene: TRBJ1-2
D gene: TRBD1

CDR3 DNA: TGTGCCAGCAGGCCACGGGGTCTTCCCGGGGAGCTGTTTTTT
CDR3 protein: CASRPRGLPGELFF
V gene: TRBV6-1
clone size: NA
J gene: TRBJ2-2
D gene: NA

CDR3 DNA: TGTGCCAGCAGCTTACAGGGCACCGGGGAGCTGTTTTTT
CDR3 protein: CASSLQGTGELFF
V gene: TRBV5-4
clone size: NA
J gene: TRBJ2-2
D gene: NA

CDR3 DNA: TGCAGCGTTGACAGCGGGAGGGTCGCCGGGGAGCTGTTTTTT
CDR3 protein: CSVDSGRVAGELFF
V gene: TRBV29-1
clone size: NA
J gene: TRBJ2-2
D gene: TRBD2

CDR3 DNA: TGTGCCAGCAGCCAAGAACATGGTGGCACAGATACGCAGTATTTT
CDR3 protein: CASSQEHGGTDTQYF
V gene: TRBV4-2
clone size: NA
J gene: TRBJ2-3
D gene: NA

CDR3 DNA: TGTGCCAGCAGCTCCCACAGGGGACCCGGGGAGCTGTTTTTT
CDR3 protein: CASSSHRGPGELFF
V gene: TRBV9
clone size: few
J gene: TRBJ2-2
D gene: TRBD1

CDR3 DNA: TGTGCCAGCAGTCGAGGAGGGCGAGGCAATGAGCAGTTCTTC
CDR3 protein: CASSRGGRGNEQFF
V gene: TRBV5-4
clone size: NA
J gene: TRBJ2-1
D gene: NA

CDR3 DNA: TGCGCCAGCAGCTCCGGATCAAAGAACTACGAGCAGTACTTC
CDR3 protein: CASSSGSKNYEQYF
V gene: TRBV5-1
clone size: NA
J gene: TRBJ2-7
D gene: NA

CDR3 DNA: TGTGCCAGCGGAAGGGCAAGAAACAATGAGCAGTTCTTC
CDR3 protein: CASGRARNNEQFF
V gene: TRBV11-2
clone size: NA
J gene: TRBJ2-1
D gene: NA

CDR3 DNA: TGCAGCGTTGAAGGGGTTGGGGCGGGACGAGGTCAGTACTTC
CDR3 protein: CSVEGVGAGRGQYF
V gene: TRBV29-1
clone size: few
J gene: TRBJ2-4
D gene: NA

CDR3 DNA: TGTGCCTGGAGTGGACAGGGGGACTATGGCTACACCTTC
CDR3 protein: CAWSGQGDYGYTF
V gene: TRBV30
clone size: few
J gene: TRBJ1-2
D gene: TRBD1

CDR3 DNA: TGTGCCAGCAGCTTGGAGACAGGTTATCAGCCCCAGCATTTT
CDR3 protein: CASSLETGYQPQHF
V gene: TRBV5-5
clone size: few
J gene: TRBJ1-5
D gene: NA

CDR3 DNA: TGTGCCAGCAAGCGAAGCGATACGCAGTATTTT
CDR3 protein: CASKRSDTQYF
V gene: TRBV6-5
clone size: NA
J gene: TRBJ2-3
D gene: NA

CDR3 DNA: TGTGCCAGCTCATCAAGTAGCCAGATCGAGCAGTTCTTC
CDR3 protein: CASSSSSQIEQFF
V gene: TRBV18
clone size: NA
J gene: TRBJ2-1
D gene: NA

CDR3 DNA: TGTGCCAGCAGCTTACGACAGGGGCGCACAGATACGCAGTATTTT
CDR3 protein: CASSLRQGRTDTQYF
V gene: TRBV7-2
clone size: few
J gene: TRBJ2-3
D gene: TRBD1

CDR3 DNA: TGCAGCGTTGAAGATGACTGGCGGGGAGAAGCGCAGTATTTT
CDR3 protein: CSVEDDWRGEAQYF
V gene: TRBV29-1
clone size: few
J gene: TRBJ2-3
D gene: NA

CDR3 DNA: TGTGCCAGCAGTTTATCAGCACCGCCCTACGAGCAGTACTTC
CDR3 protein: CASSLSAPPYEQYF
V gene: TRBV28
clone size: few
J gene: TRBJ2-7
D gene: NA

CDR3 DNA: TGTGCCAGCTCATCTTCAACTAGCGGGAACACAGATACGCAGTATTTT
CDR3 protein: CASSSSTSGNTDTQYF
V gene: TRBV18
clone size: few
J gene: TRBJ2-3
D gene: TRBD2

CDR3 DNA: TGTGCCGCGGCTTCGTGGAGTTCTGGGGCCAACGTCCTGACTTTC
CDR3 protein: CAAASWSSGANVLTF
V gene: TRBV7-9
clone size: NA
J gene: TRBJ2-6
D gene: NA

CDR3 DNA: TGTGCCAGCAGCGCCCCTGGTAGCTCCTACAATGAGCAGTTCTTC
CDR3 protein: CASSAPGSSYNEQFF
V gene: TRBV9
clone size: NA
J gene: TRBJ2-1
D gene: NA

CDR3 DNA: TGCGCCAGCAGCGCCCTAGTTACAGAGACCCAGTACTTC
CDR3 protein: CASSALVTETQYF
V gene: TRBV4-1
clone size: few
J gene: TRBJ2-5
D gene: NA

CDR3 DNA: TGTGCCAGCAGCTCGGGGGACAGGGCCGTCGGGGAGCTGTTTTTT
CDR3 protein: CASSSGDRAVGELFF
V gene: TRBV7-2
clone size: few
J gene: TRBJ2-2
D gene: TRBD1

CDR3 DNA: TGCAGCGTAGCCAGTGCAGCTAACTATGGCTACACCTTC
CDR3 protein: CSVASAANYGYTF
V gene: TRBV29-1
clone size: NA
J gene: TRBJ1-2
D gene: NA